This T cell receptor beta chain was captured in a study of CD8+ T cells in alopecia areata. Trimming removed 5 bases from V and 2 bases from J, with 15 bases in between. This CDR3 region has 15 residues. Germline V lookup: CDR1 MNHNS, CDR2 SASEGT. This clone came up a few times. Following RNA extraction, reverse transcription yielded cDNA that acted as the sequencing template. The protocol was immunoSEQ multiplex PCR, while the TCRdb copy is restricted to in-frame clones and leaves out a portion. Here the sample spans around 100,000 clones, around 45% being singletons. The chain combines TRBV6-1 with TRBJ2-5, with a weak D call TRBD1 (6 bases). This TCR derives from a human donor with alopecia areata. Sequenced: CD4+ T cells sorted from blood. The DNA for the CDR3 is TGTGCCAGCAGTTCGCCAGGGGCTCTACAAGAGACCCAGTACTTC. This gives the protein CASSSPGALQETQYF.